A selection of T cell receptor beta chains follows, all from one sample in a study of cytomegalovirus exposure and HLA in healthy donors. Measured with immunoSEQ multiplex PCR; TCRdb has only the in-frame clones, and not every one. The sample holds tens of thousands of clones, 68% seen once. The sample taken for sequencing was PBMCs. The receptors shown here come from a woman in her twenties or thirties in good health and CMV-seronegative. CDR3s include the opening cysteine and the closing phenylalanine or tryptophan.

j_gene: TRBJ2-3; v_gene: TRBV4-1; CDR3aa: CASSLSGQGTDTQYF
j_gene: TRBJ1-2; v_gene: TRBV6-6; CDR3aa: CASNSPKVWFAF
j_gene: TRBJ2-7; v_gene: TRBV29-1; CDR3aa: CSVSGQGEYEQYF
j_gene: TRBJ1-4; v_gene: TRBV7-7; CDR3aa: CASSLGQGEKLFF
j_gene: TRBJ1-5; v_gene: TRBV7-9; CDR3aa: CASSTSGGDQPQHF
j_gene: TRBJ2-7; v_gene: TRBV2; CDR3aa: CASRQWASGDNEQYF
j_gene: TRBJ2-5; v_gene: TRBV11-2; CDR3aa: CASSWGQGTETQYF
j_gene: TRBJ1-3; v_gene: TRBV11-2; CDR3aa: CASSLTELNSGNTIYF
j_gene: TRBJ1-2; v_gene: TRBV6-1; CDR3aa: CASSEATGNNYGYTF
j_gene: TRBJ1-6; v_gene: TRBV27; CDR3aa: CASRPGSYNSPLHF
j_gene: TRBJ2-7; v_gene: TRBV7-8; CDR3aa: CASTSWRGSYEQYF
j_gene: TRBJ1-1; v_gene: TRBV5-1; CDR3aa: CASSLAPQTEAFF
j_gene: TRBJ2-7; v_gene: TRBV6-8; CDR3aa: CASSYRTGTSGPYEQYF
j_gene: TRBJ2-7; v_gene: TRBV7-6; CDR3aa: CASRGLGFYEQYF
j_gene: TRBJ2-3; v_gene: TRBV19; CDR3aa: CASSIGTSVSDTQYF
j_gene: TRBJ2-7; v_gene: TRBV5-4; CDR3aa: CASSPGTGENEQYF
j_gene: TRBJ2-1; v_gene: TRBV2; CDR3aa: CAKPGLQSSYNEQFF
j_gene: TRBJ1-6; v_gene: TRBV2; CDR3aa: CASIGDRVSPLHF
j_gene: TRBJ2-7; v_gene: TRBV7-2; CDR3aa: CASSLGLGSYEQYF
j_gene: TRBJ1-5; v_gene: TRBV19; CDR3aa: CASTLPGQGTYQPQHF
j_gene: TRBJ2-6; v_gene: TRBV7-9; CDR3aa: CASSSSTGGASGANVLTF
j_gene: TRBJ1-4; v_gene: TRBV9; CDR3aa: CASSVRSGGKEKLFF
j_gene: TRBJ1-1; v_gene: TRBV4-3; CDR3aa: CASSQGRTGGTEAFF
j_gene: TRBJ1-1; v_gene: TRBV11-1; CDR3aa: CASSLNRRGSTEAFF
j_gene: TRBJ1-3; v_gene: TRBV5-1; CDR3aa: CASSPTTGYSGNTIYF
j_gene: TRBJ1-5; v_gene: TRBV30; CDR3aa: CAWSKDRKPQPQHF
j_gene: TRBJ1-6; v_gene: TRBV7-8; CDR3aa: CASSVRSLGVNSPLHF
j_gene: TRBJ1-1; v_gene: TRBV5-4; CDR3aa: CASSSGTGAGNTEAFF
j_gene: TRBJ1-4; v_gene: TRBV7-9; CDR3aa: CASSFAGPEKLFF
j_gene: TRBJ2-1; v_gene: TRBV5-1; CDR3aa: CASSLERPKDEQFF
j_gene: TRBJ2-7; v_gene: TRBV4-3; CDR3aa: CASNQDIGGYEQYF
j_gene: TRBJ1-2; v_gene: TRBV4-2; CDR3aa: CASSQDLGQGFYGYTF
j_gene: TRBJ1-5; v_gene: TRBV5-6; CDR3aa: CASSQTRQAEYGGNQPQHF
j_gene: TRBJ2-7; v_gene: TRBV7-2; CDR3aa: CASSLGAGLISGEQYF
j_gene: TRBJ1-2; v_gene: TRBV6-5; CDR3aa: CASSYDRGSGYTF
j_gene: TRBJ1-1; v_gene: TRBV9; CDR3aa: CASSSRAGRAFF
j_gene: TRBJ1-3; v_gene: TRBV18; CDR3aa: CASSPFQGAVTGNTIYF
j_gene: TRBJ2-7; v_gene: TRBV5-1; CDR3aa: CASSSKTESYEQYF
j_gene: TRBJ1-2; v_gene: TRBV7-2; CDR3aa: CASSFSNYGYTF
j_gene: TRBJ1-2; v_gene: TRBV29-1; CDR3aa: CSASTGGVYGYTF
j_gene: TRBJ1-1; v_gene: TRBV5-4; CDR3aa: CASSLDRGPNTEAFF